Presented here are 25 T cell receptor beta chains from one specimen sequenced in a study of blood T cell repertoires in COVID-19. Assay used: immunoSEQ multiplex PCR; TCRdb lists only in-frame clones, some missing. The sample has more than 130,000 clones, roughly 90% seen once. The sample comprised peripheral blood. The receptors stem from a man aged 45-60 years with active or convalescent COVID-19.

This clone has a single count. The V and J genes are TRBV19 and TRBJ1-5; 8 bases fit TRBD1. CDR1 is LNHDA and CDR2 is SQIVND in the germline V gene (reference sequence). V gave up 2 bases and J gave up 6 bases; unmatched junction bases: 6. This CDR3 contains 15 residues. The CDR3 DNA sequence: TGTGCCAGTAGTATACGGACAGGGAGAACTCAGCCCCAGCATTTT. Its translation is CASSIRTGRTQPQHF.

The rearrangement joins TRBV7-6 to TRBJ2-7; 7 positions agree with TRBD2. This CDR3 contains 15 residues. Germline V gene lookup returns CDR1 SGHVS and CDR2 FNYEAQ. V gave up 0 bases and J gave up 3 bases; unmatched junction bases: 5. The CDR3 is CASSLAPSGLYEQYF. CDR3 bases: TGTGCCAGCAGCTTAGCTCCTAGCGGTCTCTACGAGCAGTACTTC.

This chain uses TRBV29-1 with TRBJ2-1; D unclear. Per the germline V gene, CDR1 is SQVTM and CDR2 is ANQGSEA. The length of the CDR3 is 13 residues. The ends were cut back, 8 bases at V and 4 bases at J, with 15 bases in the middle. Written as DNA, the CDR3 is TGCAGCTCACAATGGCGGCCGTACAATGAGCAGTTCTTC. Its translation: CSSQWRPYNEQFF.

The gene calls are TRBV4-3 and TRBJ1-4; 8 bases line up with TRBD1. The CDR3 runs to 15 residues. Trimming took 4 bases from V and 1 from J; bases not matched to a gene: 2. Germline V lookup: CDR1 LGHNA, CDR2 YSLEER. The CDR3 region has the DNA TGCGCCAGCAGCCTAGGGACAGGAACTAATGAAAAACTGTTTTTT. This encodes CASSLGTGTNEKLFF.

The chain is built from TRBV5-4 and TRBJ1-2, with D perhaps TRBD1 (5 bases). Between the trimmed V and J ends, which lost 5 bases and 7 bases, there was a span of 15 bases. The CDR3 length is 13 residues. Germline values: CDR1 SGHNT, CDR2 YYREEE (reference sequence). CDR3 sequence: CASRPGDFGGYTF. The CDR3 nucleotides are TGTGCCAGCAGACCGGGGGATTTCGGTGGCTACACCTTC.

This chain links TRBV7-2 with TRBJ1-5, with a weak D call TRBD1 (6 bases). This CDR3 has 14 amino acids. Germline loops: CDR1 SGHTA, CDR2 FQGNSA. The V gene lost 6 bases and the J gene lost 6 bases, with 15 bases spanning the gap. In nucleotides, the CDR3 is TGTGCCAGCAGTTGGGGGGGGGCTGGTCAGCCCCAGCATTTT. Protein sequence: CASSWGGAGQPQHF.

V is TRBV28 and J is TRBJ1-5, with TRBD1 identical over 12 bases. The germline CDR1 and CDR2 sequences are MDHEN and SYDVKM. The CDR3 is 16 residues long. The CDR3 spells CGVGQGAIRGNQPQHF. The CDR3 nucleotides read TGTGGGGTGGGACAGGGGGCGATTCGTGGCAATCAGCCCCAGCATTTT.

The chain employs TRBV27 and TRBJ1-4, with D perhaps matching TRBD1 (5 bases). The CDR3 loop spans 16 amino acids. Trimming removed 1 base at V and 7 bases at J, with 16 bases between. Germline V CDR1 and CDR2: MNHEY, SMNVEV (reference sequence). The CDR3 nucleotides are TGTGCCAGCAGTTTATGGACACCCACTTATGGTGAAAAACTGTTTTTT. Translation: CASSLWTPTYGEKLFF.

This clone was counted between two and nine times. Other DNA variants within this sample encode the same CDR3. The chain links TRBV9 to TRBJ1-1, with D perhaps matching TRBD1 (5 bases). The CDR3 sequence is 14 residues long. The V end lost 0 bases, the J end lost 6 bases, and 12 bases lay between the germline ends. In germline, CDR1 is SGDLS, CDR2 YYNGEE. The CDR3 DNA sequence: TGTGCCAGCAGCGTAGGGCCGGGGGGGGCTGAAGCTTTCTTT. This gives the protein CASSVGPGGAEAFF.

This chain uses TRBV4-1 with TRBJ1-1; TRBD1 matches 8 bases. J gave up 4 bases and V 0 bases, and 4 bases lay outside the gene matches. CDR3 length: 15 amino acids. Germline CDR1 is MGHRA and CDR2 is YSYEKL. The CDR3 DNA is TGCGCCAGCAGCCAAGACAGGGGGCAAGGCACTGAAGCTTTCTTT. Translating gives CASSQDRGQGTEAFF.

The rearrangement links TRBV28 to TRBJ1-1; D might be TRBD1 (5 bases). V lost 9 bases to trimming and J lost 0 bases, with 17 bases between them. CDR3 size: 15 residues. Germline CDR1 MDHEN, CDR2 SYDVKM. The CDR3 DNA follows: TGTGCCAGTATGACCTCAGGGTTTATGAACACTGAAGCTTTCTTT. Translated, it gives CASMTSGFMNTEAFF.

This chain links TRBV6-1 with TRBJ1-1, with D uncertain. Germline CDR1 is MNHNS and CDR2 is SASEGT. Trimming stripped 2 bases from V and 1 base from J, with 20 bases between. CDR3 length: 18 amino acids. CDR3 coding DNA: TGTGCCAGCAGTGAAAACCCCACCCTTGACGGGAAGAACACTGAAGCTTTCTTT. Protein: CASSENPTLDGKNTEAFF.

The genes are TRBV11-3 and TRBJ2-5; 7 positions agree with TRBD2. Trimming removed 3 bases from V and 5 bases from J; junction bases left unmatched: 0. Germline values: CDR1 SGHNT, CDR2 YENEEA. This CDR3 region has 12 residues. CDR3 region: CASSFGGETQYF. CDR3 sequence (DNA): TGTGCCAGCAGCTTCGGGGGGGAGACCCAGTACTTC.

For this clone: The junction does not match germline at one end; this may be a read error. This chain joins TRBV28 and TRBJ2-7; D remains ambiguous. The germline gives CDR1 MDHEN, CDR2 SYDVKM. This CDR3 has 13 residues. The CDR3 reads CATTPQASHEQYF. As DNA, the CDR3 is TGTGCCACCACCCCCCAGGCCTCCCACGAGCAGTACTTC.

This chain joins TRBV11-2 and TRBJ2-7, with 7 bases fitting TRBD1. This CDR3 has 15 residues. Germline V CDR1 and CDR2: SGHAT, FQNNGV. Trimming cost V 5 bases and J 3 bases; bases outside gene matches: 10. The CDR3 region has the DNA TGTGCCAGCAGCATTAATCCGGGACAGCGCTACGAGCAGTACTTC. Residues: CASSINPGQRYEQYF.

The chain joins TRBV5-1 to TRBJ2-5; D may be TRBD2 (5 bases). Germline CDR1 and CDR2: SGHRS and YFSETQ. This CDR3 spans 15 amino acids. V was cut by 4 bases and J by 2 bases, with 15 bases left in between. This chain's CDR3 is CASSKRGSRQETQYF. The CDR3 DNA is TGCGCCAGCAGCAAAAGAGGGAGCCGGCAAGAGACCCAGTACTTC.

The rearrangement uses TRBV28 and TRBJ2-2; D might be TRBD1 (6 bases). The CDR3 loop spans 17 amino acids. Germline CDR1 MDHEN, CDR2 SYDVKM. V was clipped by 7 bases and J by 0 bases, with 18 bases between them. Written as DNA, the CDR3 is TGTGCCAGCATCTTGCGAGGGGGAGTCTCGAACACCGGGGAGCTGTTTTTT. Its protein is CASILRGGVSNTGELFF.

This chain uses TRBV5-4 with TRBJ2-7; D is perhaps TRBD1 (6 bases). The length of the CDR3 is 13 residues. CDR1 and CDR2 from the germline V gene are SGHNT and YYREEE (reference sequence). Trimming took off 2 bases at V and 5 bases at J, with 11 bases between the two ends. The CDR3 loop is CASSLDRSHEQYF. The CDR3 region has the DNA TGTGCCAGCAGCTTAGACAGGTCCCACGAGCAGTACTTC.

J is TRBJ2-3 and V is TRBV7-8, with 9 bases fitting TRBD2. The CDR3 length is 19 residues. V lost 5 bases to trimming and J lost 0 bases; unmatched junction nucleotides: 15. Looked up from germline, CDR1 is SGHVS and CDR2 is FQNEAQ. This CDR3 is CASSLPRVAGGPSTDTQYF. The CDR3 DNA reads TGTGCCAGCAGCCTCCCCAGGGTGGCGGGAGGGCCAAGCACAGATACGCAGTATTTT.

The rearrangement joins TRBV2 to TRBJ1-5, with D unclear. Per germline, CDR1 SNHLY and CDR2 FYNNEI. V shed 5 bases and J shed 2 bases, with 10 bases lying between them. The CDR3 covers 14 residues. The CDR3 reads CASSPGNGNQPQHF. In DNA form, the CDR3 reads TGTGCCAGCAGTCCGGGAAACGGCAATCAGCCCCAGCATTTT. The entire variable domain, with the rest obtained from reference TRBV2 and TRBJ1-5, is as follows: EPEVTQTPSHQVTQMGQEVILRCVPISNHLYFYWYRQILGQKVEFLVSFYNNEISEKSEIFDDQFSVERPDGSNFTLKIRSTKLEDSAMYFCASSPGNGNQPQHFGDGTRLSIL.

This rearrangement joins TRBV18 to TRBJ2-7; 7 bases align to TRBD1. This CDR3 is built from 12 residues. The V and J ends lost 6 bases and 3 bases, in that order; junction bases with no gene match: 2. CDR1 is KGHSH, CDR2 LQKENI, per germline. CDR3 nucleotides: TGTGCCAGCTCCCGGGACAGCTACGAGCAGTACTTC. Its translation: CASSRDSYEQYF.

V is TRBV5-4 and J is TRBJ1-2; D call uncertain. Per the germline V gene, CDR1 is SGHNT and CDR2 is YYREEE (reference sequence). This CDR3 comprises 12 residues. V was pared by 0 bases and J by 4 bases, with 4 bases between. CDR3 residues: CASSLELYGYTF. DNA of the CDR3: TGTGCCAGCAGCTTGGAACTCTATGGCTACACCTTC.

The chain links TRBV6-5 to TRBJ2-7, with D uncertain. V was cut by 6 bases and J by 0 bases, with 15 bases left in between. CDR3 length: 15 amino acids. Germline V lookup: CDR1 MNHEY, CDR2 SVGAGI. CDR3 in amino acids: CASSPSAILSYEQYF. CDR3 sequence (DNA): TGTGCCAGCAGCCCGAGCGCAATCCTCTCCTACGAGCAGTACTTC.

The gene calls are TRBV6-1 and TRBJ1-5; 8 positions match TRBD1. The germline V gene encodes CDR1 MNHNS and CDR2 SASEGT. This CDR3 contains 15 residues. With 3 bases clipped from V and 2 bases from J, the junction kept 3 bases outside the gene matches. The CDR3 reads CASSDVQGGNQPQHF. The CDR3 nucleotides are TGTGCCAGCAGTGATGTACAGGGGGGCAATCAGCCCCAGCATTTT.

J is TRBJ2-6 and V is TRBV4-1, with 9 positions matching TRBD1. Unmatched junction bases numbered 8, after V lost 7 bases and J lost 4 bases. CDR1 is MGHRA and CDR2 is YSYEKL in the germline V gene. The CDR3 has 16 amino acids. The CDR3 DNA reads as TGCGCCAGCACCACCGGGACAGGGACCGGGGCCAACGTCCTGACTTTC. As protein: CASTTGTGTGANVLTF.